Listed below are T cell receptor beta chains from one sample, sequenced in a study of blood T cell repertoires in COVID-19. The data were produced by immunoSEQ multiplex PCR, yet TCRdb's version contains in-frame clones alone and is incomplete. The data contain over 75,000 clones, approximately 82% of them singletons. Material for sequencing was peripheral blood. The receptors here all came from an elderly woman with acute or convalescent COVID-19. Both conserved end residues are part of each CDR3. A D gene is named only where the DNA matches it firmly. The size field is filled for only some rows; it gives once, few, many or a size class.

D,V,size,J,CDR3,DNA
TRBD2,TRBV28,-,TRBJ2-1,CASTVSGSYNEQFF,TGTGCCAGCACAGTTAGCGGGAGTTACAATGAGCAGTTCTTC
-,TRBV4-1,-,TRBJ2-5,CASSQERRGETQYF,TGCGCCAGCAGCCAAGAGCGCCGGGGGGAGACCCAGTACTTC
-,TRBV2,-,TRBJ2-2,CASSERQSTGELFF,TGTGCCAGCAGTGAGAGACAGAGCACCGGGGAGCTGTTTTTT
-,TRBV15,once,TRBJ2-7,CATSRDLGGEQYF,TGTGCCACCAGCAGAGATCTCGGGGGAGAGCAGTACTTC
-,TRBV2,-,TRBJ2-1,CASSEVRSINEQFF,TGTGCCAGCAGTGAAGTTCGGAGTATTAATGAGCAGTTCTTC
-,TRBV29-1,-,TRBJ1-3,CSVGESSGNTIYF,TGCAGCGTTGGCGAGAGCTCTGGAAACACCATATATTTT
TRBD1,TRBV2,few,TRBJ1-1,CASRGTVSEAFF,TGTGCCAGCAGGGGGACAGTAAGTGAAGCTTTCTTT
-,TRBV6-5,-,TRBJ1-1,CASSYSANVNTEAFF,TGTGCCAGCAGTTACTCGGCAAACGTGAACACTGAAGCTTTCTTT
TRBD1,TRBV28,-,TRBJ2-7,CASSLDPLTGPSYEQYF,TGTGCCAGCAGTTTGGACCCGCTGACAGGGCCCTCCTACGAGCAGTACTTC
TRBD2,TRBV28,-,TRBJ2-5,CASLELRSGGRGYQETQYF,TGTGCCAGCCTAGAACTACGAAGCGGGGGCCGAGGGTACCAAGAGACCCAGTACTTC
TRBD1,TRBV10-3,-,TRBJ2-7,CAISESGRGYEQYF,TGTGCCATCAGTGAGTCGGGCAGGGGGTACGAGCAGTACTTC
TRBD2,TRBV5-5,-,TRBJ2-7,CASSQTSGRYEQYF,TGTGCCAGCAGCCAAACTAGCGGGAGGTACGAGCAGTACTTC
-,TRBV5-6,few,TRBJ2-2,CASSLLLRNTGELFF,TGTGCCAGCAGCTTGTTGTTGAGGAACACCGGGGAGCTGTTTTTT
-,TRBV18,once,TRBJ1-1,CASSPLFIAGRPMNTEAFF,TGTGCCAGCTCACCTCTCTTTATTGCGGGACGGCCCATGAACACTGAAGCTTTCTTT
-,TRBV5-6,-,TRBJ2-4,CASSISDIQYF,TGTGCCAGCAGCATTTCGGACATTCAGTACTTC
TRBD2,TRBV9,-,TRBJ2-3,CASRGGSTDTQYF,TGTGCCAGCAGGGGGGGGAGCACAGATACGCAGTATTTT
-,TRBV21-1,-,TRBJ2-1,CASSSGSKYNEQFF,TGTGCCAGCAGCAGCGGGAGTAAGTACAATGAGCAGTTCTTC
-,TRBV18,-,TRBJ2-1,CASSPRQVANEQFF,TGTGCCAGCTCACCTCGACAGGTAGCGAATGAGCAGTTCTTC
-,TRBV5-1,-,TRBJ2-7,CASSLAVGGIDEQYF,TGCGCCAGCAGCTTGGCCGTGGGGGGAATCGACGAGCAGTACTTC
-,TRBV19,-,TRBJ1-5,CASSIPDRYQPQHF,TGTGCCAGTAGTATCCCCGACAGATATCAGCCCCAGCATTTT
-,TRBV28,-,TRBJ2-7,CASSPLQGQAYEQYF,TGTGCCAGCAGTCCACTTCAGGGTCAGGCGTACGAGCAGTACTTC
-,TRBV6-5,-,TRBJ2-5,CASSFNRRAGETQYF,TGTGCCAGCAGTTTTAACCGGAGGGCCGGAGAGACCCAGTACTTC
-,TRBV13,-,TRBJ2-7,CASSLGGDRYEQYF,TGTGCCAGCAGCTTAGGGGGAGACCGGTACGAGCAGTACTTC
-,TRBV7-3,-,TRBJ2-2,CASSKIPGPGELFF,TGTGCCAGCAGCAAGATCCCAGGGCCCGGGGAGCTGTTTTTT
-,TRBV19,-,TRBJ2-2,CASSISLGARSGELFF,TGTGCCAGTAGTATTAGCCTGGGGGCGCGGTCCGGGGAGCTGTTTTTT
-,TRBV10-3,-,TRBJ2-3,CAIGGNSDTQYF,TGTGCCATCGGGGGCAATTCGGATACGCAGTATTTT
-,TRBV19,-,TRBJ1-1,CASMRGDTGTEAFF,TGTGCCAGTATGAGGGGCGACACAGGGACTGAAGCTTTCTTT
-,TRBV12-3/TRBV12-4,-,TRBJ1-1,CASRTTAGPEAFF,TGTGCCAGCAGGACGACGGCGGGTCCTGAAGCTTTCTTT
-,TRBV24-1,-,TRBJ1-1,CATPLWTVMNTEAFF,TGTGCCACCCCCCTCTGGACAGTCATGAACACTGAAGCTTTCTTT
TRBD2,TRBV6-5,-,TRBJ2-5,CASRRLAGGQETQYF,TGTGCCAGCAGACGACTAGCGGGGGGGCAAGAGACCCAGTACTTC
TRBD2,TRBV27,few,TRBJ2-7,CASSLGREGLYEQYF,TGTGCCAGCAGTTTAGGGCGGGAGGGCCTATACGAGCAGTACTTC
TRBD1,TRBV19,few,TRBJ2-7,CASQKNGQGNYEQYF,TGTGCCAGCCAAAAGAACGGACAGGGGAACTACGAGCAGTACTTC
-,TRBV30,-,TRBJ2-6,CAWRAGANVLTF,TGTGCCTGGAGAGCAGGGGCCAACGTCCTGACTTTC
-,TRBV7-9,-,TRBJ2-7,CASSLAQGDWFRIREQYF,TGTGCCAGCAGCTTAGCGCAAGGAGACTGGTTTAGGATTCGCGAGCAGTACTTC
-,TRBV6-5,-,TRBJ1-6,CASSRVGRWDSPLHF,TGTGCCAGCAGCCGCGTCGGGAGGTGGGATTCACCCCTCCACTTT
TRBD2,TRBV11-2,-,TRBJ2-7,CASSSRGPAGLVGEQYF,TGTGCCAGCAGCTCAAGGGGCCCCGCAGGACTAGTCGGCGAGCAGTACTTC
-,TRBV5-4,-,TRBJ1-1,CASSSPGVGTEAFF,TGTGCCAGCAGTTCCCCAGGGGTGGGCACTGAAGCTTTCTTT
TRBD1,TRBV6-5,-,TRBJ1-2,CASSFEGAIIYGYTF,TGTGCCAGCAGTTTTGAGGGGGCGATTATCTATGGCTACACCTTC
-,TRBV11-2,-,TRBJ2-5,CASSLGYISGETQYF,TGTGCCAGCAGCTTAGGGTATATCTCGGGAGAGACCCAGTACTTC
-,TRBV2,-,TRBJ2-7,CASSEGTLGYEQYF,TGTGCCAGCAGTGAAGGGACATTGGGCTACGAGCAGTACTTC
-,TRBV2,-,TRBJ1-2,CASRRNSPPGYTF,TGTGCCAGCAGAAGGAACAGCCCTCCCGGCTACACCTTC
TRBD2,TRBV27,-,TRBJ2-1,CASSRPLAGVSYNEQFF,TGTGCCAGCAGCCGACCCTTAGCGGGGGTCTCCTACAATGAGCAGTTCTTC
TRBD1,TRBV6-5,-,TRBJ1-2,CASSPDRGRNYGYTF,TGTGCCAGCAGTCCAGACAGGGGGCGTAACTATGGCTACACCTTC
TRBD1,TRBV4-1,-,TRBJ1-2,CASSQEPGGPYGYTF,TGCGCCAGCAGCCAAGAACCAGGGGGCCCTTATGGCTACACCTTC
-,TRBV19,once,TRBJ2-7,CASSSGNSYEQYF,TGTGCCAGTAGTTCCGGGAACTCCTACGAGCAGTACTTC
TRBD1,TRBV7-2,-,TRBJ2-5,CASSHGTGWETQYF,TGTGCCAGCAGCCACGGGACAGGGTGGGAGACCCAGTACTTC
-,TRBV29-1,-,TRBJ1-2,CSVAVNYGYTF,TGCAGCGTTGCGGTGAACTATGGCTACACCTTC
-,TRBV6-1,-,TRBJ1-5,CASSEGGHSNQPQHF,TGTGCCAGCAGTGAAGGGGGCCATAGCAATCAGCCCCAGCATTTT
-,TRBV5-4,-,TRBJ1-4,CASSFGQGREKLFF,TGTGCCAGCAGCTTCGGGCAGGGGCGGGAAAAACTGTTTTTT
TRBD1,TRBV18,-,TRBJ2-5,CASSPQGAGGQETQYF,TGTGCCAGCTCACCGCAAGGAGCAGGGGGACAAGAGACCCAGTACTTC
TRBD1,TRBV5-6,-,TRBJ2-7,CASRPWDRPSYEQYF,TGTGCCAGCAGGCCATGGGACAGGCCCTCCTACGAGCAGTACTTC
TRBD1,TRBV5-4,-,TRBJ1-2,CASSHLGTGGPYGYTF,TGTGCCAGCAGCCACCTTGGGACAGGGGGCCCCTATGGCTACACCTTC
TRBD2,TRBV7-8,few,TRBJ2-7,CASSLEQAGGNNYEQYF,TGTGCCAGCAGCTTAGAACAAGCGGGAGGGAACAACTACGAGCAGTACTTC
TRBD1,TRBV5-1,-,TRBJ2-1,CASSLAGDSIYNEQFF,TGCGCCAGCAGCTTGGCCGGGGACAGTATATACAATGAGCAGTTCTTC